This T cell receptor beta chain is drawn from a study of T cell repertoires in cytomegalovirus infection. Germline V gene sequence: CDR1 ENHRY, CDR2 SYGVKD. The V gene lost 3 bases and the J gene lost 0 bases, with 9 bases spanning the gap. The CDR3 has 15 residues. TCRdb re-analysed the reads in MiXCR, keeping a single row per CDR3 protein. The repertoire holds under 800,000 distinct CDR3 sequences, 20% to 25% seen once, with 6.5% to 10% in the top ten. This clonotype has only one observation. Its antigen is undetermined. Study outcomes and limitations: Public TCR beta family frequency separated CMV-and-HLA carriers, including in an independent cohort.

The chain uses TRBV10-3 and TRBJ1-5; D gene unclear. This TCR was sampled from a human donor in good health (CMV status not recorded). Some clones in this sample may be carry-over from other donors' samples. Sequenced sample: CD8+ T cells from PBMCs. CDR3 loop: CAISDGVYSNQPQHF. The DNA of the CDR3 is TGTGCCATCAGTGATGGCGTATATAGCAATCAGCCCCAGCATTTT.